These 2 T cell receptor beta chains were sequenced from one sample in a study of STAT5B mutations in CD4+ large granular lymphocyte leukemia. Generated by immunoSEQ multiplex PCR, the TCRdb table keeps only in-frame clones and is missing some. The data contain under 40,000 clones, roughly 78% of them singletons. The sequencing input was CD4+ T cells from blood buffy coats. These receptors were collected from a human donor in good health.

This sequence joins TRBV9 and TRBJ1-2; D remains ambiguous. The ends were cut back, 0 bases at V and 0 bases at J, with 9 bases in the middle. The CDR3 has 15 amino acids. CDR1 and CDR2 (germline): SGDLS, YYNGEE. The CDR3: CASSVGWLANYGYTF. CDR3 sequence (DNA): TGTGCCAGCAGCGTAGGGTGGTTAGCTAACTATGGCTACACCTTC.

The V gene is TRBV6-6, the J gene TRBJ1-2; tentative D call: TRBD1 (6 bases). Germline values: CDR1 MNHNY, CDR2 SVGAGI (reference sequence). The CDR3 length is 15 residues. Deletions cut 8 bases from V and 2 bases from J, with 18 bases between. In nucleotides, the CDR3 is TGTGCCAGCCACACGGGGGGCAGGGGAAACTATGGCTACACCTTC. Protein product: CASHTGGRGNYGYTF.